This T cell receptor beta chain was recovered during a study of shared clonotypes between healthy human individuals. Sequencing used immunoSEQ multiplex PCR; TCRdb keeps in-frame clones, though not all of them. The table records 2 million to 2.5 million clones, around 93% of them present only once. There are 15 residues in the CDR3. CDR1 SGHRS and CDR2 YFSETQ come from the germline V gene. The V and J ends lost 0 bases and 1 base respectively, with 9 bases between them. Those who donated were healthy HIV-negative adults, with no recent acute infections or vaccinations reported. Splitting of CD4+ cells produced CD45RA+ naive and CD45RA-negative memory subsets.

The chain uses TRBV5-1 and TRBJ2-3; tentatively, D is TRBD2 (5 bases). This sequence was found in a young man in good health. Some clones in this sample may be carry-over from other donors' samples. What was sequenced was naive CD4+ T cells from PBMCs. Specified subset: CD45RA+ positively selected. The CDR3 loop reads CASSLDGLRTDTQYF. The DNA for the CDR3 is TGCGCCAGCAGCTTGGATGGACTCCGCACAGATACGCAGTATTTT.